Below, one TCR beta chain is given with its context. Its antigen is unidentified. The sample belongs to a study of shared clonotypes between healthy human individuals. Study-level information: Three CD4 naive, three CD4 memory, two CD8 naive and one CD8 memory plate were used per donor.

V lost 2 bases to trimming and J lost 4 bases, with 17 bases between them. The CDR3 has 17 amino acids. From germline, CDR1 is MNHNS and CDR2 SASEGT. The assay was run at deep level. Measured with immunoSEQ multiplex PCR; TCRdb has only the in-frame clones, and not every one. Of about 2.4 million clones detected, 93% appear once; the ten largest clones hold roughly 0.39%. Study-level findings and limits: Some naive CD4 clonotypes, 5% to 5.5%, turned up in common across a few donors. On the whole, naive subsets had larger estimated richness than memory subsets had.

The TCR comes from a man aged 18 to 29 in good health. Some clones in this sample may be carry-over from other donors' samples. Sequencing input: naive CD4+ T cells from PBMCs. Subset noted: CD45RA+ positively selected. The chain links TRBV6-1 to TRBJ2-2, with D perhaps matching TRBD1 (5 bases). In nucleotides, the CDR3 is TGTGCCAGCAGTGAAAGGGGCTTAGGGTGGGGCACCGGGGAGCTGTTTTTT. Protein product: CASSERGLGWGTGELFF.